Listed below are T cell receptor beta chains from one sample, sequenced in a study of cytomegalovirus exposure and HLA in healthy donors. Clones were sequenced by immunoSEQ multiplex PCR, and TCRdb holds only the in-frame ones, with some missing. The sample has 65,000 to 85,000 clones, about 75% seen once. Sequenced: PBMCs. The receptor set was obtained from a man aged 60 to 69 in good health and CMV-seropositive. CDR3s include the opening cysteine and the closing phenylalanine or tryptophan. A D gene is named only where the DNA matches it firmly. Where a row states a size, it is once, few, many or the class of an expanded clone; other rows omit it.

TGTGCCAGTAGTCCCCTAGCCTCTGAGACAGGGCTGACAGGAGGGGATGAGCAGTTCTTC	CASSPLASETGLTGGDEQFF	TRBJ2-1	.	TRBV19	.
TGTGCCAGCAGTCGAGCGGGAGGAGAAACAGATACGCAGTATTTT	CASSRAGGETDTQYF	TRBJ2-3	.	TRBV2	TRBD2
TGTGCCAGCAGCGTGTACGCTAGCGGTGTCACAGATACGCAGTATTTT	CASSVYASGVTDTQYF	TRBJ2-3	.	TRBV9	TRBD2
TGTGCCAGCAGCCTGGGACAGCCTAACACCGGGGAGCTGTTTTTT	CASSLGQPNTGELFF	TRBJ2-2	.	TRBV7-2	TRBD1
TGTGCCAGCACCGACAGGGCTCACACCGGGGAGCTGTTTTTT	CASTDRAHTGELFF	TRBJ2-2	.	TRBV9	TRBD1
TGTGCCAGCAGTGGGCTCACCAATGAGCAGTTCTTC	CASSGLTNEQFF	TRBJ2-1	.	TRBV2	.
TGCGCCAGCGGCCGCGGGACCGGGGAGCTGTTTTTT	CASGRGTGELFF	TRBJ2-2	.	TRBV10-2	.
TGTGCCAGCAGCTCTGTGGGCTCAACTAATGAAAAACTGTTTTTT	CASSSVGSTNEKLFF	TRBJ1-4	.	TRBV7-8	.
TGTGCTAGCAGCTTAACAAGGGACTCGTACAATGAGCAGTTCTTC	CASSLTRDSYNEQFF	TRBJ2-1	.	TRBV7-7	.
TGTGCCAGCAGTTTTTATGGGCAGGGGCTGGCTGGGGCCAACGTCCTGACTTTC	CASSFYGQGLAGANVLTF	TRBJ2-6	.	TRBV28	.
TGTGCCAGCAGCTCCAGACTAGCGGGGGGCTACAATGAGCAGTTCTTC	CASSSRLAGGYNEQFF	TRBJ2-1	.	TRBV9	TRBD2
TGTGCCAGCAGCTTAGCCGGGGGGTGGAATGGGGATACGCAGTATTTT	CASSLAGGWNGDTQYF	TRBJ2-3	few	TRBV7-8	TRBD2
TGCGCCAGCGGGACTCAGGGCGACACTGAAGCTTTCTTT	CASGTQGDTEAFF	TRBJ1-1	.	TRBV5-1	.
TGCGCCAGCAGCTTGGGGACAGGGGGCCGGGTCACCGGGGAGCTGTTTTTT	CASSLGTGGRVTGELFF	TRBJ2-2	.	TRBV5-1	TRBD1
TGTGCCTGGAGTATCAGGGGATTGGGAGGGCGCACAGATACGCAGTATTTT	CAWSIRGLGGRTDTQYF	TRBJ2-3	.	TRBV30	.
TGTGCCAGCGCGCCTGGGACAGGGGGAAGGAATGAGCAGTTCTTC	CASAPGTGGRNEQFF	TRBJ2-1	.	TRBV9	TRBD1
TGTGCCAGTAGACCAGGGGGCTCTGGGGCCAACGTCCTGACTTTC	CASRPGGSGANVLTF	TRBJ2-6	.	TRBV19	TRBD1
TGTGCCAGCAGTGAAGCGCTTCGGGGAACTGAAGCTTTCTTT	CASSEALRGTEAFF	TRBJ1-1	.	TRBV2	.
TGTGCCAGCAGCTTATACAGGGGTCTCCAAGAGACCCAGTACTTC	CASSLYRGLQETQYF	TRBJ2-5	.	TRBV7-2	TRBD1
TGTGCCAGCTCATTACGACAGGGGGATAACTATGGCTACACCTTC	CASSLRQGDNYGYTF	TRBJ1-2	.	TRBV18	TRBD1
TGTGCCAGCAGCCGGACAGGGGTCGAGCAGTACTTC	CASSRTGVEQYF	TRBJ2-7	.	TRBV27	TRBD1
TGTGCCAGCAGCTTAGCAGGGGCTTATAGCAATCAGCCCCAGCATTTT	CASSLAGAYSNQPQHF	TRBJ1-5	.	TRBV7-2	.
TGTGCCAGCAGTTACGAGGGAACCCGTACGCAGTATTTT	CASSYEGTRTQYF	TRBJ2-3	few	TRBV6-6	.
TGTGCCAGCAGCTTACAGGGGGCTGAAGCTTTCTTT	CASSLQGAEAFF	TRBJ1-1	.	TRBV5-6	TRBD1
TGTGCCAGCTGTACCCAGACAGGACGAAACACCGGGGAGCTGTTTTTT	CASCTQTGRNTGELFF	TRBJ2-2	.	TRBV18	.
TGTGCCAGCTCCCTCCTGGCGGGAACCAACAATGAGCAGTTCTTC	CASSLLAGTNNEQFF	TRBJ2-1	.	TRBV18	.
TGTGCCAGCACTATCGCAGGGGGTTACGAGCAGTACTTC	CASTIAGGYEQYF	TRBJ2-7	.	TRBV25-1	TRBD1
TGTGCCAGCAGTGATACCGTCGGGGGGGCTGGGGGCGATGAGCAGTTCTTC	CASSDTVGGAGGDEQFF	TRBJ2-1	once	TRBV6-1	TRBD2
TGTGCCAGCAGCGCTCTAGCGGGAGTTTCCTACAATGAGCAGTTCTTC	CASSALAGVSYNEQFF	TRBJ2-1	once	TRBV7-8	TRBD2
TGTGCCTGGAGGTACCTAGCGGGCTACGAGCAGTACTTC	CAWRYLAGYEQYF	TRBJ2-7	.	TRBV30	TRBD2
TGCGCCAGCAGTCCCGGGGAAAAACGATACGAGCAGTACTTC	CASSPGEKRYEQYF	TRBJ2-7	.	TRBV10-1	.
TGCACCAGCAGCCAAGAAAGACTAGCGGGAGAGCCCGGAGCCAAAAACATTCAGTACTTC	CTSSQERLAGEPGAKNIQYF	TRBJ2-4	.	TRBV1	.
TGTGCCTGGGAATGGGGCAGGGCTAGGACCGGGGAGCTGTTTTTT	CAWEWGRARTGELFF	TRBJ2-2	.	TRBV30	.
TGCGCCAGCAGCCCGTACGGGACAGGTTACAATGAGCAGTTCTTC	CASSPYGTGYNEQFF	TRBJ2-1	.	TRBV5-1	TRBD1
TGCGCCAGCAGCCAAGTGAGCGGGGCTATCACAGATACGCAGTATTTT	CASSQVSGAITDTQYF	TRBJ2-3	.	TRBV4-3	TRBD2
TGTGCCAGCAGCTTAGCCCTGGACAGTAGTAATGAAAAACTGTTTTTT	CASSLALDSSNEKLFF	TRBJ1-4	.	TRBV7-9	.
TGTGCCAGCAGTGGAGTGCGTCATAGCTCCTACAATGAGCAGTTCTTC	CASSGVRHSSYNEQFF	TRBJ2-1	once	TRBV2	.
TGTGCCAGCAGCTATGGACGGAGGACTGAAGCTTTCTTT	CASSYGRRTEAFF	TRBJ1-1	few	TRBV27	.
TGTGCCAGCAGTTATTCTGTAGCGGGAGAGTCCTACAATGAGCAGTTCTTC	CASSYSVAGESYNEQFF	TRBJ2-1	.	TRBV28	TRBD2
TGTGCCAGCAGCGTAGTAGCGGGGGGGATCAATGAGCAGTTCTTC	CASSVVAGGINEQFF	TRBJ2-1	.	TRBV9	TRBD2
TGTGCCAGCAGCGTAAGGGGCAGGGGGCCAGATACGCAGTATTTT	CASSVRGRGPDTQYF	TRBJ2-3	few	TRBV9	TRBD1
TGTGCCTGGAGGGGGACAGGGGTTCGCGGGGCCTACAATGAGCAGTTCTTC	CAWRGTGVRGAYNEQFF	TRBJ2-1	.	TRBV30	TRBD1
TGTGCCAGCACCACAGGGCCCTCCTACGAGCAGTACTTC	CASTTGPSYEQYF	TRBJ2-7	.	TRBV27	.
TGTGCCAGCTCACCACCTTACAGGGTGTTAACGGGCGACTATGGCTACACCTTC	CASSPPYRVLTGDYGYTF	TRBJ1-2	.	TRBV18	.
TGTGCCAGCAGCGCCGGGTCCTACGAGCAGTACTTC	CASSAGSYEQYF	TRBJ2-7	few	TRBV7-9	.
TGTGCCAGCAGCTACAACGACGAGGGGGACACTGAAGCTTTCTTT	CASSYNDEGDTEAFF	TRBJ1-1	.	TRBV11-2	.
TGTGCCAGCCGTCGCCTAGAGGGGGCCCGCAACAATGAGCAGTTCTTC	CASRRLEGARNNEQFF	TRBJ2-1	once	TRBV7-9	TRBD1